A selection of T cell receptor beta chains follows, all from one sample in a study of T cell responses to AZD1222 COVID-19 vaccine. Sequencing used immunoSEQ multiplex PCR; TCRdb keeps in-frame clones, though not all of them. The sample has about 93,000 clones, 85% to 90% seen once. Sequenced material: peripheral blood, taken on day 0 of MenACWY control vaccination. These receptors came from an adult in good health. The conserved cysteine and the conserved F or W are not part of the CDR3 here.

ASSPDRVTDTQY TRBJ2-3 TRBV18
ASSIDGVAGGYEQY TRBJ2-7 TRBV19
ASSELAGGWTDTQY TRBJ2-3 TRBV11-3
ASAGSRAHNEQF TRBJ2-1 TRBV7-9
ASSLNNEQF TRBJ2-1 TRBV12-3/TRBV12-4
ASSMGQSYEQY TRBJ2-7 TRBV19
ASTSGIQVHEQY TRBJ2-7 TRBV28
ASSSLYLNTEAF TRBJ1-1 TRBV6-2/TRBV6-3
ATSRDWGTISEQF TRBJ2-1 TRBV15
ASSQTGGNTIY TRBJ1-3 TRBV4-1
ASQAGDYNSPLH TRBJ1-6 TRBV19
ASSVGGGGYGYT TRBJ1-2 TRBV9
ASSPGLALVTDTQY TRBJ2-3 TRBV18
ASSRTWGARGYT TRBJ1-2 TRBV14
ASSERAQGSEQY TRBJ2-7 TRBV2
ASSLLLAGEGTDTQY TRBJ2-3 TRBV6-6
ASSLGPGAEQY TRBJ2-7 TRBV11-3
ASSSRDSANTGELF TRBJ2-2 TRBV7-3
ASSPSDRVYEQY TRBJ2-7 TRBV28
ASSLDDNSPLH TRBJ1-6 TRBV11-3